The 5 T cell receptor beta chains given below trace back to one sample, sequenced in a study of CD8 T cells in Susac syndrome. With random hexamers, roughly 0.5 to 1 ug RNA was reverse transcribed. TCRdb used MiXCR to reprocess the immunoSEQ multiplex PCR reads, holding one entry per CDR3 protein. Among some 200,000 distinct CDR3 sequences listed, approximately 95% were seen once. Material: CD4+ T cells from PBMCs. These receptors all come from a human donor with Susac syndrome.

The rearrangement uses TRBV18 and TRBJ1-1, with 7 nucleotides matching TRBD1. CDR3 length: 16 amino acids. V lost 1 base to trimming and J lost 5 bases; unmatched junction nucleotides: 10. Germline V gene data show CDR1 as KGHSH and CDR2 as LQKENI. The CDR3 loop is CASSPQNARGGTEAFF. DNA of the CDR3: TGTGCCAGCTCACCACAGAACGCCAGGGGGGGGACTGAAGCTTTCTTT.

The chain employs TRBV7-8 and TRBJ2-7; perhaps D is TRBD1 or TRBD2 (6 bases each). This CDR3 has 14 amino acids. CDR1 and CDR2 from the germline V gene are SGHVS and FQNEAQ. V gave up 8 bases and J gave up 2 bases, with 16 bases separating them. As DNA, the CDR3 is TGTGCCAGCGCCGGGGGCCAAGAAGCCTACGAGCAGTACTTC. It is translated as CASAGGQEAYEQYF.

This clonotype came up a few times. CDR3 region: CASSYSRTEAFF. CDR3 nucleotides: TGTGCCAGCAGTTACTCGCGCACTGAAGCTTTCTTT. The chain combines TRBV6-6 with TRBJ1-1; D is uncertain. The CDR3 is 12 amino acids. Germline CDR1 and CDR2: MNHNY and SVGAGI (reference sequence). V was pared by 0 bases and J by 4 bases, with 3 bases between.

The chain has TRBV7-2 and TRBJ1-2; D not certain. The CDR3 loop spans 16 amino acids. Germline CDR1 SGHTA, CDR2 FQGNSA. V gave up 4 bases and J gave up 0 bases, with 15 bases separating them. The CDR3 spells CASSSIRTRANYGYTF. The CDR3 coding sequence is TGTGCCAGCAGCTCTATACGGACTCGAGCTAACTATGGCTACACCTTC.

This chain joins TRBV7-8 and TRBJ1-6; the D gene is possibly TRBD1 (6 bases). Germline loops: CDR1 SGHVS, CDR2 FQNEAQ. The CDR3 consists of 13 residues. V dropped 5 bases and J dropped 10 bases, with 12 bases sitting between them. The CDR3 spells CASSTLGTSPLHF. DNA of the CDR3: TGTGCCAGCAGCACTCTCGGGACATCACCCCTCCACTTT.